This T cell receptor (beta chain) emerged from a study of PD-L1 blockade in urothelial cancer. Study-level background: The patients first took atezolizumab in about 2014, receiving 1,200 mg intravenously every 3 weeks. Specimens of blood held a median count of roughly 130,000 T cells. Findings of the study overall: Prediction of better survival came from below-median pretreatment blood TCR clonality.

Turning to this clone: Its antigen is not identified.

Germline V gene data show CDR1 as LGHNA and CDR2 as YSLEER. This CDR3 spans 15 amino acids. V was clipped by 0 bases and J by 5 bases; unmatched bases: 6. The data were produced by immunoSEQ multiplex PCR, yet TCRdb's version contains in-frame clones alone and is incomplete. Among 45,000 to 60,000 clones listed, 84% were seen once. Specimen: PBMCs, collected around atezolizumab (anti-PD-L1) treatment. This TCR derives from a man in his forties with urothelial cancer. The genes are TRBV4-3 and TRBJ1-1; 7 nucleotides match TRBD1. Here the CDR3 DNA reads TGCGCCAGCAGCCAAGAAAGGGGGCTGGGGACTGAAGCTTTCTTT. This encodes CASSQERGLGTEAFF.